These T cell receptor beta chains were read from a single sample in a study of T cell responses to AZD1222 COVID-19 vaccine. The data were produced by immunoSEQ multiplex PCR, yet TCRdb's version contains in-frame clones alone and is incomplete. This table holds approximately 74,000 clones, roughly 90% found once. Sequencing was performed on peripheral blood, taken on day 0 of AZD1222 vaccination. These receptors were taken from an adult in good health. CDR3s include the opening cysteine and the closing phenylalanine or tryptophan. The D gene is left open where the match is weak. Some rows have no size entry. The others give once, few or many, or a class for an expanded clone.

J,size,D,V,DNA,CDR3
TRBJ1-5,-,TRBD1,TRBV19,TGTGCCAGTAGTAAAAGTCTTGGGACAGGGCTGGAGGAGCCCCAGCATTTT,CASSKSLGTGLEEPQHF
TRBJ1-2,-,-,TRBV2,TGTGCCAGCAGTCCGGCAGGGCAAGGCTACACCTTC,CASSPAGQGYTF
TRBJ1-1,-,TRBD1,TRBV18,TGTGCCAGCTCACAACAGGGGTTGAACACTGAAGCTTTCTTT,CASSQQGLNTEAFF
TRBJ1-1,-,-,TRBV7-6,TGTGCCAGCAGCTCCAGCAGGGGGAACACTGAAGCTTTCTTT,CASSSSRGNTEAFF
TRBJ1-2,-,-,TRBV15,TGTGCCACCAGCAGAGATCTTGGGTTAGGGGGGGCCGCAGGCTACACCTTC,CATSRDLGLGGAAGYTF
TRBJ1-5,-,-,TRBV18,TGTGCCAGCTCAGGGGGCGAAGGGAATGCTCAGCCCCAGCATTTT,CASSGGEGNAQPQHF
TRBJ2-7,-,-,TRBV19,TGTGCCAGTAGAAGCGTCGGCAGCAACGAGCAGTACTTC,CASRSVGSNEQYF
TRBJ2-3,-,TRBD2,TRBV3-1/TRBV3-2,TGTGCCAGCACCCAGGGGACTAGAGAAGATACGCAGTATTTT,CASTQGTREDTQYF
TRBJ2-1,few,TRBD2,TRBV6-2/TRBV6-3,TGTGCCAGCAGTTACTCGCGCGGGGGGGCTGATGAGCAGTTCTTC,CASSYSRGGADEQFF
TRBJ2-2,-,-,TRBV25-1,TGTGCCAGCAGTGCCGGGGCCTTGGGCACCGGGGAGCTGTTTTTT,CASSAGALGTGELFF
TRBJ1-4,-,-,TRBV2,TGTGCCAGCGGACGTGGGTTGTCGGGGGCAATTGAAAAACTGTTTTTT,CASGRGLSGAIEKLFF
TRBJ1-2,once,-,TRBV12-3/TRBV12-4,TGTGCCAGCACCCCGAGGGCTGAAGGTGGCTACACCTTC,CASTPRAEGGYTF
TRBJ1-5,-,-,TRBV19,TGTGCCAGTAGTCCGAGGACGGGAAATCAGCCCCAGCATTTT,CASSPRTGNQPQHF
TRBJ1-2,-,TRBD1,TRBV28,TGTGCCAGCAGTTACCCAGGGGGTGGCTACACCTTC,CASSYPGGGYTF
TRBJ1-1,-,-,TRBV6-5,TGTGCCAGCACCCGAGGGTTCGGGACTGAAGCTTTCTTT,CASTRGFGTEAFF
TRBJ1-6,-,TRBD1,TRBV27,TGTGCCAGCAGTCCCAATGGACAGGGAGGTAATTCACCCCTCCACTTT,CASSPNGQGGNSPLHF
TRBJ1-1,-,-,TRBV10-3,TGTGCCATCAGGGGCATGAACACTGAAGCTTTCTTT,CAIRGMNTEAFF
TRBJ1-2,-,TRBD1,TRBV11-2,TGTGCCAGCAGCTTGGGTTGGACAGGGGGGAATGGCTACACCTTC,CASSLGWTGGNGYTF
TRBJ2-7,-,TRBD1,TRBV28,TGTGCCACCTTGACAGGGTGGTACGAGCAGTACTTC,CATLTGWYEQYF
TRBJ2-1,-,-,TRBV19,TGTGCCAGTAGCTCGGACAGATACAATGAGCAGTTCTTC,CASSSDRYNEQFF
TRBJ1-2,-,-,TRBV28,TGTGCCAGCAGTGTCCGGGCATCACCGTATGGCTACACCTTC,CASSVRASPYGYTF
TRBJ2-7,-,TRBD1,TRBV19,TGTGCCAGCTCGGACAGGGGTTACGAGCAGTACTTC,CASSDRGYEQYF
TRBJ1-4,-,-,TRBV2,TGTGCCAGCAGTGAAGCGCGTGAAAAACTGTTTTTT,CASSEAREKLFF
TRBJ1-2,-,-,TRBV5-1,TGCGCCAGCAGCGACGACACATACTATGGCTACACCTTC,CASSDDTYYGYTF
TRBJ2-5,-,TRBD2,TRBV18,TGTGCCAGCTCACCCGGGACTAGTGGGGAGACCCAGTACTTC,CASSPGTSGETQYF
TRBJ1-3,-,-,TRBV18,TGTGCCAGCTCATACGCACAGCTATCTGGAAACACCATATATTTT,CASSYAQLSGNTIYF
TRBJ2-2,-,-,TRBV13,TGTGCCAGCAGCTCCGACAAGCGGGCCGGGGAGCTGTTTTTT,CASSSDKRAGELFF
TRBJ1-5,few,TRBD1,TRBV28,TGTGCCAGCAGTTTTCAACCGGGACAGGGGGGCAATCAGCCCCAGCATTTT,CASSFQPGQGGNQPQHF
TRBJ2-7,-,TRBD1,TRBV19,TGTGCCAGTAGTCCATCAGGGGGCCTCGACGAGCAGTACTTC,CASSPSGGLDEQYF
TRBJ2-1,-,-,TRBV9,TGTGCCAGCAGCGACCGGGACCCGCGGGTTGGTGAGCAGTTCTTC,CASSDRDPRVGEQFF
TRBJ1-5,-,-,TRBV30,TGTGCCTGGAGCGGGAACCGAGACAATCAGCCCCAGCATTTT,CAWSGNRDNQPQHF
TRBJ2-1,-,-,TRBV24-1,TGTGCCACCAGTGATATTAAGGGTACCTACAATGAGCAGTTCTTC,CATSDIKGTYNEQFF
TRBJ2-1,few,TRBD1,TRBV7-2,TGTGCCAGCAGCTTAGGAGCAGGGGGAGTCGGGTCCTACAATGAGCAGTTCTTC,CASSLGAGGVGSYNEQFF
TRBJ1-5,-,-,TRBV10-3,TGTGCCATCAGTGAGGGAGAGGGGAGCAATCAGCCCCAGCATTTT,CAISEGEGSNQPQHF
TRBJ1-1,-,TRBD1,TRBV3-1/TRBV3-2,TGTGCCAGCAGCCTGGGACAGGGCAGTACTGAAGCTTTCTTT,CASSLGQGSTEAFF